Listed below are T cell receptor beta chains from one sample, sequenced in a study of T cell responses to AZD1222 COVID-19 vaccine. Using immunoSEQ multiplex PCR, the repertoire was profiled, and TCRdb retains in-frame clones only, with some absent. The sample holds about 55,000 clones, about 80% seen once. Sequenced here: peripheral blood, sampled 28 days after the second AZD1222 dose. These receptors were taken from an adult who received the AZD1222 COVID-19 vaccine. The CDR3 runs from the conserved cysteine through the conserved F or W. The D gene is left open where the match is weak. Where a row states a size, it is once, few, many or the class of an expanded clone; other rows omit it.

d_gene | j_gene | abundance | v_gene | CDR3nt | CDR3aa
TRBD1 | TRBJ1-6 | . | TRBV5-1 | TGCGCCAGCAGCTTGGGACAGGGGAATTCACCCCTCCACTTT | CASSLGQGNSPLHF
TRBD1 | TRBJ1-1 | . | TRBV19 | TGTGCCAGTAGTAAGGGACAGGCAAACACTGAAGCTTTCTTT | CASSKGQANTEAFF
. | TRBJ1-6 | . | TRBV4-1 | TGCGCCAGCAGCCAAGTAGCGGGTCTGGAATCACCCCTCCACTTT | CASSQVAGLESPLHF
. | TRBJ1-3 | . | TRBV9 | TGTGCCAGCAGCGTAACCGACTCTGGAAACACCATATATTTT | CASSVTDSGNTIYF
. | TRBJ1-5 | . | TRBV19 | TGTGCCAGTAGCATTTCGGGCAGCCAAAATCAGCCCCAGCATTTT | CASSISGSQNQPQHF
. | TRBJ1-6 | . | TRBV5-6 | TGTGCCAGCAGCTATGGTAGCTCCTATAATTCACCCCTCCACTTT | CASSYGSSYNSPLHF
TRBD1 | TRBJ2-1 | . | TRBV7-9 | TGTGCCAGCAGCTTTACAATAACAGGGGATAATGAGCAGTTCTTC | CASSFTITGDNEQFF
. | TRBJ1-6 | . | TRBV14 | TGTGCCAGCAGCCATCAGCACTCCTATAATTCACCCCTCCACTTT | CASSHQHSYNSPLHF
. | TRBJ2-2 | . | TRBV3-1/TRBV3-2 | TGTGCCAGCAGCCGGAAGACGCCCACGAACACCGGGGAGCTGTTTTTT | CASSRKTPTNTGELFF
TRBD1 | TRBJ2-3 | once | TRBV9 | TGTGCCAGCAGCGGGGACAGGGGAGGAGTAGATACGCAGTATTTT | CASSGDRGGVDTQYF
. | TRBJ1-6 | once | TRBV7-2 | TGTGCCAGCAGCTTCCAGGGTGGCGGCGACCCCCTCCACTTT | CASSFQGGGDPLHF
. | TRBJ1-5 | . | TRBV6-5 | TGTGCCAGCAGTTACTCATCTGACAAAAATCAGCCCCAGCATTTT | CASSYSSDKNQPQHF
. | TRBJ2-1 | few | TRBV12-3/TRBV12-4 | TGTGCCAGCAGTCGAGGGAATGAGCAGTTCTTC | CASSRGNEQFF
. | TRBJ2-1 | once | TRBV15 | TGTGCCACCAGCAGAGATCGGCCACCCCTTTCGAATGAGCAGTTCTTC | CATSRDRPPLSNEQFF